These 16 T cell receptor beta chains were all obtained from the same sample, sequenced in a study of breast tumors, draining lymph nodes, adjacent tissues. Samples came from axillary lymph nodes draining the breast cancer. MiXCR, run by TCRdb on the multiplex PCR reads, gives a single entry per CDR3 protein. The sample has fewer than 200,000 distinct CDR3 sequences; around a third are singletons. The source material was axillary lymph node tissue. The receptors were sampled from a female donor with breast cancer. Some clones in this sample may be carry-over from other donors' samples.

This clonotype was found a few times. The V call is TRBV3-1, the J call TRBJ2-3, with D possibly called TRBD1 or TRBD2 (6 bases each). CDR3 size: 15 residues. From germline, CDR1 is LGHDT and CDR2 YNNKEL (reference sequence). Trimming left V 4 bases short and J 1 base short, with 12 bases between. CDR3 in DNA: TGTGCCAGCAGCCCCTCGGGGGCCCGCACAGATACGCAGTATTTT. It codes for CASSPSGARTDTQYF.

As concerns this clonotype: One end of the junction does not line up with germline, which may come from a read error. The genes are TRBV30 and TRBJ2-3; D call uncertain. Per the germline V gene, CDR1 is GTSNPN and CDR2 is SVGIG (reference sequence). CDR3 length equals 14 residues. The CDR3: CACSVLMSTDTQYF. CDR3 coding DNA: TGTGCCTGTAGTGTCTTAATGAGCACAGATACGCAGTATTTT.

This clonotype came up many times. The CDR3 sequence is CASSLSGVHLNEQYF. CDR3 nucleotide sequence: TGTGCCAGCAGCTTATCCGGGGTGCACCTGAACGAGCAGTACTTC. V gene TRBV7-2 combines with J gene TRBJ2-7; TRBD2 might be the D (5 bases). The CDR3 has 15 amino acids. In germline, CDR1 is SGHTA, CDR2 FQGNSA. Trimming pared 2 bases from V and 5 bases from J, leaving 16 bases between.

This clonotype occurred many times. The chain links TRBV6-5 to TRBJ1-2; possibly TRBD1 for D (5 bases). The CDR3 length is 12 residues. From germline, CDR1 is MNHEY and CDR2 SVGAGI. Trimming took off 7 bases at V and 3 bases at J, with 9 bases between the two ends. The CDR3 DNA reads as TGTGCCAGCACCCGGGGGGACTATGGCTACACCTTC. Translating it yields CASTRGDYGYTF.

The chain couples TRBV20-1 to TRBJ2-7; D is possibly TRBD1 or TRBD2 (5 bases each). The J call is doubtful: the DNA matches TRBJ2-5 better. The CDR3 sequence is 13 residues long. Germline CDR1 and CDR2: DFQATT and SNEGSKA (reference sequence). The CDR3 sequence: CSAGLKGTETQYF. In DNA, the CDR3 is TGCAGTGCTGGCCTCAAAGGGACAGAGACCCAGTACTTC.

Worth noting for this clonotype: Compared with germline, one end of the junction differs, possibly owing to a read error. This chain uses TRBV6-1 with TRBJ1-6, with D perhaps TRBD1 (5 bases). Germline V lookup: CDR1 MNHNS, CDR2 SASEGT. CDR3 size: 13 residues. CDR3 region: CAGSQQGSSPLHF. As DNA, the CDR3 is TGCGCCGGCAGTCAGCAGGGTAGTTCACCCCTCCACTTT.

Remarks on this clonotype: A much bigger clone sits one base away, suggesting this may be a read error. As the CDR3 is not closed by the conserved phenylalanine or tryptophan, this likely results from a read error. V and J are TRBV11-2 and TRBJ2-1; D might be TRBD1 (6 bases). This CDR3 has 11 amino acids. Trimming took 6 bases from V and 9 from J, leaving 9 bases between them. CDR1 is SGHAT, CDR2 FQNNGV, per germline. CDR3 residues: CASRWGPEQFL. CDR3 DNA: TGTGCCAGCAGGTGGGGGCCTGAGCAGTTCCTC.

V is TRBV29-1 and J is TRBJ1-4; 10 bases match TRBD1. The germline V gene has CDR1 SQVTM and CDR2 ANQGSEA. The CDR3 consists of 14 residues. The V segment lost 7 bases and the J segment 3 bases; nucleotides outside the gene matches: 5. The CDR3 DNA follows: TGCAGCGGGGACAGGGGCCCCCCTAATGAAAAACTGTTTTTT. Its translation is CSGDRGPPNEKLFF.

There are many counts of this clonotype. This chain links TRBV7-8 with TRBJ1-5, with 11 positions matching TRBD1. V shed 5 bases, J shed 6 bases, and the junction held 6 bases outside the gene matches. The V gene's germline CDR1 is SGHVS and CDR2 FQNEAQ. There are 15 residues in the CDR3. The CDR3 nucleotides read TGTGCCAGCAGCCAGGACAGGGGGCCGAGTCAGCCCCAGCATTTT. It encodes CASSQDRGPSQPQHF.

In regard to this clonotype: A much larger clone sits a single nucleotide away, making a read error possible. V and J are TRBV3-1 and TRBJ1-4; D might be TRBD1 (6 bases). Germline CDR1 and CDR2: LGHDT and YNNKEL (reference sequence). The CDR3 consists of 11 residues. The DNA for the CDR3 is TGTGCCAGCAGACAGGGTCGGGCAGTAATTTTT. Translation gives CASRQGRAVIF.

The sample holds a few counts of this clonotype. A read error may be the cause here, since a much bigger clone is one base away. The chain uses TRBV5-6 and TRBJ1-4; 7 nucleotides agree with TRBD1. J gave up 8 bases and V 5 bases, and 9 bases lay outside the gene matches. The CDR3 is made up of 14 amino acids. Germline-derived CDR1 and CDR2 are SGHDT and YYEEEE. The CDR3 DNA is TGTGCCAGCAGAGTTGGACAGGCTTTCGAAAAACTGTTTTTT. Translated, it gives CASRVGQAFEKLFF.

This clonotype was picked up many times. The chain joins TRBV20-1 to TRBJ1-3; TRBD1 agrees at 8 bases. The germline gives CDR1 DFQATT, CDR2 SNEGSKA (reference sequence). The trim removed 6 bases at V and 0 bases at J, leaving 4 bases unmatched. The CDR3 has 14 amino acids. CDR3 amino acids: CSANDRGSGNTIYF. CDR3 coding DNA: TGCAGTGCAAACGACAGGGGCTCTGGAAACACCATATATTTT.

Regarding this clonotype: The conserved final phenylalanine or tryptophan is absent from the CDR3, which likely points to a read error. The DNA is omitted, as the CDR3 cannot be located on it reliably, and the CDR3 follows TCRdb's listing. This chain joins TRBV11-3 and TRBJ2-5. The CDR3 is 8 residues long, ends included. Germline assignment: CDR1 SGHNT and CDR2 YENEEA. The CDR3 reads CASSSPIT.

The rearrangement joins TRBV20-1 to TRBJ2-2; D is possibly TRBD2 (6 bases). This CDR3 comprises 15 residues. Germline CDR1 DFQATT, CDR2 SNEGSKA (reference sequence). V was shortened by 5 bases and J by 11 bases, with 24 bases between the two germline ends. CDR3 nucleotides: TGCAGTGCTCCCTGGAGCGGAGGGCCATCAGATGAGCTGTTTTTT. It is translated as CSAPWSGGPSDELFF.

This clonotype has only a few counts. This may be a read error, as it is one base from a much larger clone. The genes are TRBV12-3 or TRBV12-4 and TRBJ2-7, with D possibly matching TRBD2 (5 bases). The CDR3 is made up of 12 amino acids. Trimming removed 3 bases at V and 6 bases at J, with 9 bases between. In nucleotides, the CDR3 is TGTGCCAGCAGTTTCTTGGGGAGCGAGCAGTACTTC. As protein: CASSFLGSEQYF.

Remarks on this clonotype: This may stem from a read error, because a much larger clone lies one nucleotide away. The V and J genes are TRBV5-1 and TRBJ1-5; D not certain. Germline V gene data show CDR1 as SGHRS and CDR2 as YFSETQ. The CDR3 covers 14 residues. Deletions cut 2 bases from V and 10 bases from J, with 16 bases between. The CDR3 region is CASSFGSGTHPQHF. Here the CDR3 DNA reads TGCGCCAGCAGCTTCGGGTCGGGAACTCACCCCCAGCATTTT.